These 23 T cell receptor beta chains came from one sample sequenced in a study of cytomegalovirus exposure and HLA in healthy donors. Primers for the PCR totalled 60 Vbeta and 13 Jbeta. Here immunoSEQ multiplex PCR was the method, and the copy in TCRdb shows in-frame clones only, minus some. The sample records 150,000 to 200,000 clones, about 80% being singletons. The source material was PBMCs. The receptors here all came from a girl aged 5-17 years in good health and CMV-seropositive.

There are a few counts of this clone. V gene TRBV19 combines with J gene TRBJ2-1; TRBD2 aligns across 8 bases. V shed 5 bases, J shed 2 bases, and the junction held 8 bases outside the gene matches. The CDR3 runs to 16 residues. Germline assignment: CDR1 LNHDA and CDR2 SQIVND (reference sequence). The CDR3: CASSRTSPQTYNEQFF. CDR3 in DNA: TGTGCCAGTAGTCGGACTAGCCCTCAAACCTACAATGAGCAGTTCTTC. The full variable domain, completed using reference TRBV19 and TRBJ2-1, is DGGITQSPKYLFRKEGQNVTLSCEQNLNHDAMYWYRQDPGQGLRLIYYSQIVNDFQKGDIAEGYSVSREKKESFPLTVTSAQKNPTAFYLCASSRTSPQTYNEQFFGPGTRLTVL.

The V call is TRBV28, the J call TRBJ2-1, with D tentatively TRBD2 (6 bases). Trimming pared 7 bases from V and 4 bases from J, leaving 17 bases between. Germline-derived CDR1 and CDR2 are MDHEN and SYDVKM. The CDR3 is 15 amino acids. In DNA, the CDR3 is TGTGCCAGCACCCTAGGTAGAGGAGGGTACAATGAGCAGTTCTTC. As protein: CASTLGRGGYNEQFF.

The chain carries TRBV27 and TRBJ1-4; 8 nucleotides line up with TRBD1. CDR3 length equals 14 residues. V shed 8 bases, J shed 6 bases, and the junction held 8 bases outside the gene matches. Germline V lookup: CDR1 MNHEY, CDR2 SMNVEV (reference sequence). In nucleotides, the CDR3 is TGTGCCAGCCGAGGCAGGGGGCTTTATGAAAAACTGTTTTTT. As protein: CASRGRGLYEKLFF.

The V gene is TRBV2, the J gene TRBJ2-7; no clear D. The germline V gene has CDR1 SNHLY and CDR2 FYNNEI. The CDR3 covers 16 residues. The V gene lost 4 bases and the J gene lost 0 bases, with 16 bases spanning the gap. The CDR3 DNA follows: TGTGCCAGCAGTGCCTCCCATGGCCCAAGCTCCTACGAGCAGTACTTC. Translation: CASSASHGPSSYEQYF.

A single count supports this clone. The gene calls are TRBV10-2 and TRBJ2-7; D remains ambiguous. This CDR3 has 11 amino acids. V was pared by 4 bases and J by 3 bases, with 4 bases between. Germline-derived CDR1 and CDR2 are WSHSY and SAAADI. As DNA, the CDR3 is TGCGCCAGCAGTGCTTACTACGAGCAGTACTTC. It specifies CASSAYYEQYF.

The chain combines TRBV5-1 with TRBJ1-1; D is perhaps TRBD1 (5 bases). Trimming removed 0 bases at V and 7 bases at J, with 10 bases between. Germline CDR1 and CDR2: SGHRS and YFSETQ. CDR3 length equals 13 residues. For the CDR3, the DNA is TGCGCCAGCAGCTTGGAGATCCAGGGTGAAGCTTTCTTT. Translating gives CASSLEIQGEAFF.

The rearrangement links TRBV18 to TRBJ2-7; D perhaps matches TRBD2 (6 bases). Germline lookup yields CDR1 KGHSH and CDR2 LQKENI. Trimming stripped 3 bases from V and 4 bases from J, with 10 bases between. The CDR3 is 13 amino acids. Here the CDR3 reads CASSPRGGYEQYF. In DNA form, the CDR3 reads TGTGCCAGCTCACCCAGAGGAGGGTACGAGCAGTACTTC.

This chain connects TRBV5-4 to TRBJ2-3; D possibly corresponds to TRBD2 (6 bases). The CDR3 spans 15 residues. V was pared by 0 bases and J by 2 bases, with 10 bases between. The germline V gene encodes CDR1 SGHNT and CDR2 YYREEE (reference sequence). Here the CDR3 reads CASSLASAYTDTQYF. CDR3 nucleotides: TGTGCCAGCAGCTTGGCTAGCGCCTACACAGATACGCAGTATTTT.

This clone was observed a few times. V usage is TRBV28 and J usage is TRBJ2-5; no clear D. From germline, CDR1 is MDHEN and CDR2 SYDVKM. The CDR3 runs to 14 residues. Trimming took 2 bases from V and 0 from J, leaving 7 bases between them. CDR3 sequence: CASSLEQNQETQYF. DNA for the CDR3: TGTGCCAGCAGTTTAGAACAGAACCAAGAGACCCAGTACTTC.

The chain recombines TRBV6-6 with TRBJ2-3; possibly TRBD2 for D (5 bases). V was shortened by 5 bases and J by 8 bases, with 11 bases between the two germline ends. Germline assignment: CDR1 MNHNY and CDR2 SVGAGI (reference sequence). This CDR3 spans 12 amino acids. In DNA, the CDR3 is TGTGCCAGCAGTCCCCCCGGAGGTACGCAGTATTTT. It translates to CASSPPGGTQYF.

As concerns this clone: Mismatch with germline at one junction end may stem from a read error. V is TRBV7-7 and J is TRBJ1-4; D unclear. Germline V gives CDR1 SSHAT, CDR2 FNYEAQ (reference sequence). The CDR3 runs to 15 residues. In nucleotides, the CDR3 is TGTGCTAGCAGCTTAGGCAGGCAGCCTAATGAAAAACTGTTTTTT. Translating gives CASSLGRQPNEKLFF.

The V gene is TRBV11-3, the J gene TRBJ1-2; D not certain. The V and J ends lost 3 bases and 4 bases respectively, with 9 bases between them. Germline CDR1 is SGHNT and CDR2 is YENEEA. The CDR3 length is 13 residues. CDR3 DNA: TGTGCCAGCAGCTTTCCCTTTTCCTATGGCTACACCTTC. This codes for CASSFPFSYGYTF.

The CDR3 bases are TGTGCCAGCAGCTTTGGGGGGTCTGGGGCCAACGTCCTGACTTTC. As protein: CASSFGGSGANVLTF. The chain has TRBV7-8 and TRBJ2-6, with a tentative D call TRBD2 (6 bases). The CDR3 covers 15 residues. The V gene lost 3 bases and the J gene lost 1 base, with 7 bases spanning the gap. Looked up from germline, CDR1 is SGHVS and CDR2 is FQNEAQ.

In DNA form, the CDR3 reads TGCGCCAGAGAAGGACTAGCGGGGTTCGACAATGAGCAGTTCTTC. This translates into CAREGLAGFDNEQFF. The chain recombines TRBV23-1 with TRBJ2-1; 12 bases map to TRBD2. TRBV23-1 is an open reading frame whose function is uncertain. The CDR3 covers 15 residues. Trimming removed 9 bases from V and 5 bases from J; junction bases left unmatched: 8.

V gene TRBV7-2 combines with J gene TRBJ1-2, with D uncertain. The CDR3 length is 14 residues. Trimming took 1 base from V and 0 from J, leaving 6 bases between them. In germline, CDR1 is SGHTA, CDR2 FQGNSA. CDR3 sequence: CASSLVQANYGYTF. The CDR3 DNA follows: TGTGCCAGCAGCTTAGTCCAGGCTAACTATGGCTACACCTTC.

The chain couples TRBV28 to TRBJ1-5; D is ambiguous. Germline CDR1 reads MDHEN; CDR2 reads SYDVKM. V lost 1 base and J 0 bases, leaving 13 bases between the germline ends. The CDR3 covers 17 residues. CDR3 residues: CASSLYLAPYSNQPQHF. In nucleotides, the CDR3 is TGTGCCAGCAGTTTATATTTAGCACCTTATAGCAATCAGCCCCAGCATTTT. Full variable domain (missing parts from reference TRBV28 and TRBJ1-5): DVKVTQSSRYLVKRTGEKVFLECVQDMDHENMFWYRQDPGLGLRLIYFSYDVKMKEKGDIPEGYSVSREKKERFSLILESASTNQTSMYLCASSLYLAPYSNQPQHFGDGTRLSIL.

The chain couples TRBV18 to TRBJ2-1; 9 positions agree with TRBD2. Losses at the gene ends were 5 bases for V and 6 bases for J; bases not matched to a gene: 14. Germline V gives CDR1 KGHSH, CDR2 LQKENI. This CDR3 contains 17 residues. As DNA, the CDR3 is TGTGCCAGCTCATTACGGACTAGCGCGGTTATTAGCAATGAGCAGTTCTTC. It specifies CASSLRTSAVISNEQFF.

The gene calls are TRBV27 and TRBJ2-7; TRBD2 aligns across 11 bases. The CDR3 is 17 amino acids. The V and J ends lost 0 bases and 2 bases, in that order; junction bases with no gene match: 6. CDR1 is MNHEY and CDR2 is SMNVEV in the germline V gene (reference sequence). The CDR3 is CASSLSASGGPTYEQYF. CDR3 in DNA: TGTGCCAGCAGTTTATCGGCTAGCGGGGGGCCAACCTACGAGCAGTACTTC.

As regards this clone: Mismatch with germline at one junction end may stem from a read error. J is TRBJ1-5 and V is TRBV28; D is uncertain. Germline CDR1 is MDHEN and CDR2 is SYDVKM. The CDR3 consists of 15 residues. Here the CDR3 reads CASSFVTESSQPQHF. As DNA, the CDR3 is TGTGCCAGCAGTTTTGTCACGGAGAGCAGTCAGCCCCAGCATTTT.

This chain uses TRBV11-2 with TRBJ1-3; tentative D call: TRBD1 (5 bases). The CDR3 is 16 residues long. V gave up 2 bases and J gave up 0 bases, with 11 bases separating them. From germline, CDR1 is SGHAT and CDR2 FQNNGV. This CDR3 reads CASSLSGLNSGNTIYF. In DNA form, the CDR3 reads TGTGCCAGCAGCTTATCGGGACTGAACTCTGGAAACACCATATATTTT.

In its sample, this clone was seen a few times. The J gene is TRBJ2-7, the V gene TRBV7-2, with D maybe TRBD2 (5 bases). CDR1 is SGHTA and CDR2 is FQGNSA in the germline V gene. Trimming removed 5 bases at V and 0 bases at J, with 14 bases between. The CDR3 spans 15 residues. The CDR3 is CASSLMPGSSYEQYF. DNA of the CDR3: TGTGCCAGCAGCCTAATGCCGGGGAGCTCCTACGAGCAGTACTTC.

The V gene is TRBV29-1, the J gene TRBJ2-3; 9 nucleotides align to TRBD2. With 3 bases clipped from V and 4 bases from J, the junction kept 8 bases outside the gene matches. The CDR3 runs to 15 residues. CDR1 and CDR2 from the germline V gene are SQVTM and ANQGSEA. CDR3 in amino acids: CSVDPAGGSADTQYF. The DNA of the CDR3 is TGCAGCGTTGATCCAGCGGGAGGCAGCGCAGATACGCAGTATTTT.

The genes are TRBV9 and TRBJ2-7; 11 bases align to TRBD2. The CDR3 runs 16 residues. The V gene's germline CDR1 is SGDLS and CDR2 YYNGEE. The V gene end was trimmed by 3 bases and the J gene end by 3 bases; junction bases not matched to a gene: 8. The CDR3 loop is CASSASTSGIHYEQYF. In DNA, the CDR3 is TGTGCCAGCAGCGCTTCGACTAGCGGGATTCACTACGAGCAGTACTTC. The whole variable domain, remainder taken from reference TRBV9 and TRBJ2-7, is DSGVTQTPKHLITATGQRVTLRCSPRSGDLSVYWYQQSLDQGLQFLIQYYNGEERAKGNILERFSAQQFPDLHSELNLSSLELGDSALYFCASSASTSGIHYEQYFGPGTRLTVT.